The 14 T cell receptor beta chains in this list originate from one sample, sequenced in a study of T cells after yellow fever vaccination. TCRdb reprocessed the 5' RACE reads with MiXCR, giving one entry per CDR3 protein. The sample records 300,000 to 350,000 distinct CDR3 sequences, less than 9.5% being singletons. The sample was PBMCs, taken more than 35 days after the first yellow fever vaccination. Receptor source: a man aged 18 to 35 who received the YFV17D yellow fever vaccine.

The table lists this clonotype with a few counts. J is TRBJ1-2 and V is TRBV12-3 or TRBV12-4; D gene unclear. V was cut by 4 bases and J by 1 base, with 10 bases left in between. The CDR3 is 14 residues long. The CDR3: CASSSRPVNYGYTF. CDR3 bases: TGTGCCAGCAGTTCCCGACCGGTTAACTATGGCTACACCTTC.

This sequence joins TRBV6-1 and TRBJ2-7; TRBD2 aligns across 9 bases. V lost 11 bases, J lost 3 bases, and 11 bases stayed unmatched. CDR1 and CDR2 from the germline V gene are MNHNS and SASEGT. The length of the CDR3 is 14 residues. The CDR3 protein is CASQALAGFYEQYF. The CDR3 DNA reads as TGTGCCTCCCAAGCCCTAGCGGGGTTCTACGAGCAGTACTTC.

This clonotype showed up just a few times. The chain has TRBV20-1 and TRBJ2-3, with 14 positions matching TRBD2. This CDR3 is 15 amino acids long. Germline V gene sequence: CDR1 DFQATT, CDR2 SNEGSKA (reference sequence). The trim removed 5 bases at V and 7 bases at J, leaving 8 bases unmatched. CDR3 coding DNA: TGCAGTGCTTGGACTAGCGGGGGGTCTTCGTATACGCAGTATTTT. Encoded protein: CSAWTSGGSSYTQYF.

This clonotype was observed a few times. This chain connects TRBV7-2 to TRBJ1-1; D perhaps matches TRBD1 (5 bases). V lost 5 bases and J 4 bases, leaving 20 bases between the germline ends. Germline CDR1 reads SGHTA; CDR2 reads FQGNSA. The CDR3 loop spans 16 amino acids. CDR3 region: CASSDSGPGLGTEAFF. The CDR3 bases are TGTGCCAGCAGCGACTCGGGCCCAGGGTTGGGCACTGAAGCTTTCTTT.

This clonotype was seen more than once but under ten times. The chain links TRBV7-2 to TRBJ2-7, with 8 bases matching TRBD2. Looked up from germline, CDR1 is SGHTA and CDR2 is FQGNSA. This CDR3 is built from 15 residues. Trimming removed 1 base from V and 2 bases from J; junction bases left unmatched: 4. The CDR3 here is CASSLGTSLPYEQYV. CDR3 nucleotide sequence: TGTGCCAGCAGCTTAGGGACTAGCTTACCCTACGAGCAGTACGTC.

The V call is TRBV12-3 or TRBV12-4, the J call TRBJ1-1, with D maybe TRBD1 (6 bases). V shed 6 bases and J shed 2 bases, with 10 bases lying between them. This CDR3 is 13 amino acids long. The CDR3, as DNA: TGTGCCAGCAGGCCAGGGGAAAACACTGAAGCTTTCTTT. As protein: CASRPGENTEAFF.

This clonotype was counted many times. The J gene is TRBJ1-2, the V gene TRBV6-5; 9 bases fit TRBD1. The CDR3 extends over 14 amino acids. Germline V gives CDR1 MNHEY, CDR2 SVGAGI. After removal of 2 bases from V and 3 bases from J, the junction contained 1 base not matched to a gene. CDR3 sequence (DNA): TGTGCCAGCAGTTACCGGACAGGGGACTATGGCTACACCTTC. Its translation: CASSYRTGDYGYTF.

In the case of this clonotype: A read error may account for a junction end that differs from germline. The chain's CDR3 is CASSSRLAGVANEQLF. CDR3 coding DNA: TGTGCCAGCAGTTCCCGACTAGCGGGGGTCGCCAATGAGCAGCTCTTC. The chain employs TRBV7-2 and TRBJ2-1; 12 positions agree with TRBD2. Germline V gives CDR1 SGHTA, CDR2 FQGNSA. The CDR3 totals 16 residues.

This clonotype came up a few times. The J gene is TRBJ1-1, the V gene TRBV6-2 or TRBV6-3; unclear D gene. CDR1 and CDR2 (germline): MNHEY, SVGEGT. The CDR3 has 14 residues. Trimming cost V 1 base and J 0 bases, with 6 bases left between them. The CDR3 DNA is TGTGCCAGCAGTTACTGGGAGCTGAACACTGAAGCTTTCTTT. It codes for CASSYWELNTEAFF.

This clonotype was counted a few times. CDR3 bases: TGTGCCAGCATCCAGACAGACACTAGGGAGACCCAGTACTTC. The encoded protein is CASIQTDTRETQYF. This chain links TRBV28 with TRBJ2-5; tentatively, D is TRBD1 or TRBD2 (5 bases each). This CDR3 is 14 amino acids long. Germline V gene sequence: CDR1 MDHEN, CDR2 SYDVKM. The germline V and J ends were trimmed by 7 bases and 5 bases, with 17 bases remaining between them.

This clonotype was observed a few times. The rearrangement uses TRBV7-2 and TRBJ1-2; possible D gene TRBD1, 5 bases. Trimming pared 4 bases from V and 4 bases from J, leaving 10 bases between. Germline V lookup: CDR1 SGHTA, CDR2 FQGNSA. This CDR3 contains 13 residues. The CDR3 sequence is CASSSPGAYGYTF. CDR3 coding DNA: TGTGCCAGCAGCTCTCCCGGGGCCTATGGCTACACCTTC.

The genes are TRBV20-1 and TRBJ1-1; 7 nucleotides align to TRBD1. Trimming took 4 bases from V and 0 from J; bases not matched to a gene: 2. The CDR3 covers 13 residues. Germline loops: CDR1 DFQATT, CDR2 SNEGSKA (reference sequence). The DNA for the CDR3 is TGCAGTGCTACGGGACAGCTGAACACTGAAGCTTTCTTT. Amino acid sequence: CSATGQLNTEAFF.

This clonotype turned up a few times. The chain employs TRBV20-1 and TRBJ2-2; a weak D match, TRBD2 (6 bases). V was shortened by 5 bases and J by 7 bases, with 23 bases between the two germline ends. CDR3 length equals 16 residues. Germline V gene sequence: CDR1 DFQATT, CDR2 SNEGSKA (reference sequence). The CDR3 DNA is TGCAGTGCTCCTACAGCGGGCGCGACCCATGGCGGGGAGCTGTTTTTT. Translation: CSAPTAGATHGGELFF.

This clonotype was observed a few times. The CDR3 sequence: CASSGGASISGANVLTF. The CDR3 nucleotides are TGTGCCAGCAGCGGTGGGGCAAGTATATCTGGGGCCAACGTCCTGACTTTC. This chain uses TRBV9 with TRBJ2-6; possibly TRBD1 for D (5 bases). From germline, CDR1 is SGDLS and CDR2 YYNGEE. The CDR3 is 17 residues long. V lost 3 bases and J lost 1, with 14 bases in between.